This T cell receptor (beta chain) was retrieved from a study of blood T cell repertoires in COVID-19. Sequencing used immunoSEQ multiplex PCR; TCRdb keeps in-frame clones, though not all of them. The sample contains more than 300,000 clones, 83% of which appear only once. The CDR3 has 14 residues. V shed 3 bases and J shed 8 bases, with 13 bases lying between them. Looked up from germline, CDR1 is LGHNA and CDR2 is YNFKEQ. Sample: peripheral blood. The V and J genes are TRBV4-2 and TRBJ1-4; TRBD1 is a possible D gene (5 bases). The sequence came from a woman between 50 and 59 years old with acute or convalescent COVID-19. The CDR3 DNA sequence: TGTGCCAGCAGCCATGGGGGAGGAGAAGAAAAACTGTTTTTT. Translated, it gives CASSHGGGEEKLFF.